One sample yielded the 22 T cell receptor beta chains listed below, sequenced in a study of T cells after yellow fever vaccination. MiXCR was run by TCRdb on the 5' RACE reads, yielding one entry per CDR3 protein. The repertoire holds approximately 510,000 distinct CDR3 sequences, with around a fifth as singletons. Here the sequenced sample was PBMCs, taken approximately 22 days after the first yellow fever vaccination. These TCRs come from a man aged 18 to 29 who received the YFV17D yellow fever vaccine.

The CDR3 DNA reads as TGTGCCAGCAGCTCCTCGACAGACTACGAGCAGTACGTC. Translation gives CASSSSTDYEQYV. V is TRBV12-3 or TRBV12-4 and J is TRBJ2-7; a weak D match, TRBD1 (5 bases). V lost 6 bases, J lost 3 bases, and 12 bases lay in between. This CDR3 spans 13 amino acids.

The sample holds many counts of this clonotype. V is TRBV3-1 and J is TRBJ1-1, with no clear D. Looked up from germline, CDR1 is LGHDT and CDR2 is YNNKEL (reference sequence). V lost 3 bases to trimming and J lost 4 bases, with 3 bases between them. This CDR3 is built from 11 residues. For the CDR3, the DNA is TGTGCCAGCAGCCAGGGCACTGAAGCTTTCTTT. It codes for CASSQGTEAFF.

The sample holds a few counts of this clonotype. The chain links TRBV6-6 to TRBJ2-1; no firm D call. Germline CDR1 and CDR2: MNHNY and SVGAGI (reference sequence). The CDR3 runs 13 residues. The V and J ends lost 4 bases and 0 bases respectively, with 4 bases between them. The CDR3 is CASSSLSYNEQFF. CDR3 nucleotides: TGTGCCAGCAGTTCCCTCTCCTACAATGAGCAGTTCTTC.

This chain joins TRBV10-3 and TRBJ2-1; the match to TRBD2 covers 8 bases. The CDR3 runs 17 residues. Germline trimming cut 4 bases from V and 0 bases from J; bases unmatched to any gene: 8. Germline values: CDR1 ENHRY, CDR2 SYGVKD. The CDR3 protein is CAISGGSGSSSYNEQFF. The DNA of the CDR3 is TGTGCCATCAGTGGAGGGAGCGGGAGCAGCTCCTACAATGAGCAGTTCTTC.

The chain joins TRBV7-3 to TRBJ2-2, with D perhaps TRBD1 (6 bases). This CDR3 spans 12 amino acids. Germline V gives CDR1 SGHTA, CDR2 FQGTGA. V lost 5 bases, J lost 9 bases, and 10 bases lay in between. The CDR3 DNA reads as TGTGCCAGCAGCGCAGGGGACAGGGAGCTGTTTTTT. It encodes CASSAGDRELFF.

This clonotype was observed a few times. The V call is TRBV5-5, the J call TRBJ1-3, with D maybe TRBD1 (5 bases). V lost 3 bases and J lost 10, with 14 bases in between. From germline, CDR1 is SGHKS and CDR2 YYEKEE (reference sequence). The CDR3 is 13 residues long. CDR3 bases: TGTGCCAGCAGCTCGGGACTGTCTCGGACCATATATTTT. Encoded protein: CASSSGLSRTIYF.

This clonotype was recorded a few times. The chain recombines TRBV6-1 with TRBJ2-3; D is unresolved. CDR1 is MNHNS and CDR2 is SASEGT in the germline V gene. This CDR3 region has 13 residues. V lost 7 bases and J lost 4, with 12 bases in between. CDR3 residues: CASKAGWADTQYF. In nucleotides, the CDR3 is TGTGCCAGCAAAGCCGGGTGGGCAGATACGCAGTATTTT.

V usage is TRBV7-2 and J usage is TRBJ2-7; D is ambiguous. V lost 2 bases, J lost 0 bases, and 5 bases lay in between. CDR3 length: 13 residues. CDR1 is SGHTA and CDR2 is FQGNSA in the germline V gene. CDR3 protein: CASSLQSSYEQYV. In nucleotides, the CDR3 is TGTGCCAGCAGCTTACAGAGCTCCTACGAGCAGTACGTC.

Only a few counts were recorded for this clonotype. The V call is TRBV12-3 or TRBV12-4, the J call TRBJ1-4; D gene ambiguous. The CDR3 spans 16 residues. The germline V and J ends were trimmed by 3 bases and 7 bases, with 18 bases remaining between them. In nucleotides, the CDR3 is TGTGCCAGCAGTTTTGGCCGCCATCCACCCTTTGAAAAACTGTTTTTT. This codes for CASSFGRHPPFEKLFF.

The chain recombines TRBV5-1 with TRBJ1-1; D remains unclear. V lost 0 bases to trimming and J lost 0 bases, with 6 bases between them. The CDR3 runs to 14 residues. Germline V gene sequence: CDR1 SGHRS, CDR2 YFSETQ. The CDR3 sequence: CASSLDALNTEAFF. The CDR3 DNA is TGCGCCAGCAGCTTGGATGCCTTGAACACTGAAGCTTTCTTT.

The rearrangement uses TRBV4-1 and TRBJ2-3; 13 bases map to TRBD2. Germline values: CDR1 MGHRA, CDR2 YSYEKL. The CDR3 has 17 residues. Germline trimming cut 3 bases from V and 0 bases from J; bases unmatched to any gene: 3. The CDR3 reads CASSHQGLAGSTDTQYF. The CDR3 DNA reads as TGCGCCAGCAGCCACCAGGGACTAGCGGGGAGCACAGATACGCAGTATTTT.

This clonotype was observed a handful of times. The genes are TRBV11-2 and TRBJ2-1; unclear D gene. Between the trimmed V and J ends, which lost 0 bases and 10 bases, there was a span of 13 bases. Germline CDR1 is SGHAT and CDR2 is FQNNGV. There are 14 residues in the CDR3. The CDR3 coding sequence is TGTGCCAGCAGCTTAGACCACAGCCTTAGGGAGCAGTTCTTC. Its protein is CASSLDHSLREQFF.

This chain uses TRBV11-2 with TRBJ2-1, with 7 bases that match TRBD1. The CDR3 sequence is 18 residues long. The V gene end was trimmed by 2 bases and the J gene end by 4 bases; junction bases not matched to a gene: 14. Germline V gene sequence: CDR1 SGHAT, CDR2 FQNNGV. The CDR3 sequence is CASSLTVHTGQMYNEQFF. CDR3 DNA: TGTGCCAGCAGCTTAACAGTGCATACGGGACAGATGTACAATGAGCAGTTCTTC.

This clonotype turned up a few times. This chain connects TRBV5-4 to TRBJ2-1, with TRBD1 matching over 8 bases. Germline V lookup: CDR1 SGHNT, CDR2 YYREEE (reference sequence). With V trimmed by 6 bases and J by 0 bases, 5 bases remained unmatched. CDR3 length: 15 residues. CDR3 nucleotide sequence: TGTGCCAGCACCGCCGACAGGGGCTCCTACAATGAGCAGTTCTTC. Encoded protein: CASTADRGSYNEQFF.

The chain couples TRBV5-1 to TRBJ2-5, with TRBD2 as a possible D gene (5 bases). V lost 7 bases, J lost 3 bases, and 13 bases lay in between. The CDR3 has 13 amino acids. CDR1 and CDR2 (germline): SGHRS, YFSETQ. CDR3 bases: TGCGCCAGCGCACTAACGGGGAAAGAGACCCAGTACTTC. It is translated as CASALTGKETQYF.

The V gene is TRBV7-2, the J gene TRBJ2-2, with a possible D match to TRBD1 (6 bases). This CDR3 contains 14 residues. Germline V gives CDR1 SGHTA, CDR2 FQGNSA. The V end lost 5 bases, the J end lost 6 bases, and 13 bases lay between the germline ends. The CDR3 nucleotides read TGTGCCAGCAGCCCCCAACAGGGCCCCGGGGAGCTGTTTTTT. Amino acid sequence: CASSPQQGPGELFF.

This chain links TRBV12-5 with TRBJ1-4; 7 positions agree with TRBD1. Germline CDR1 is LGHNT and CDR2 is FRNRAP. CDR3 length: 17 residues. The V gene end was trimmed by 2 bases and the J gene end by 7 bases; junction bases not matched to a gene: 13. The CDR3 loop is CASGLTAYRGRSEKLFF. The CDR3 bases are TGTGCTAGTGGTTTGACCGCTTACAGGGGAAGAAGTGAAAAACTGTTTTTT.

To note about this clonotype: The junction departs from germline at one end; a sequencing error may be responsible. The chain recombines TRBV5-4 with TRBJ1-5; D is uncertain. CDR1 is SGHNT and CDR2 is YYREEE in the germline V gene (reference sequence). This CDR3 spans 14 amino acids. The CDR3 sequence is CASSLDVFNQPQHF. The CDR3 bases are TGTGCCAGCAGTTTGGACGTCTTCAATCAGCCCCAGCATTTT.

The chain links TRBV5-1 to TRBJ2-5; maybe TRBD2 (7 bases). V dropped 1 base and J dropped 5 bases, with 15 bases sitting between them. CDR3 size: 15 residues. CDR1 is SGHRS and CDR2 is YFSETQ in the germline V gene. The CDR3 DNA reads TGCGCCAGCAGCTTGAAGAGGGGGGGCCTCGAGACCCAGTACTTC. Encoded protein: CASSLKRGGLETQYF.

The chain links TRBV27 to TRBJ2-2; unclear D gene. The CDR3 is 16 residues long. Per the germline V gene, CDR1 is MNHEY and CDR2 is SMNVEV (reference sequence). With 2 bases removed from V and 1 base from J, the gap between germline ends came to 11 bases. CDR3 sequence: CASSLKWVMNTGELFF. The CDR3 nucleotides read TGTGCCAGCAGTTTAAAGTGGGTGATGAACACCGGGGAGCTGTTTTTT.

This clonotype turned up a few times. The rearrangement links TRBV20-1 to TRBJ2-1, with D unclear. V lost 3 bases to trimming and J lost 1 base, with 10 bases between them. Germline assignment: CDR1 DFQATT and CDR2 SNEGSKA (reference sequence). The CDR3 contains 14 residues. DNA of the CDR3: TGCAGTGCTAGTAGTGGGGATTCCTACAATGAGCAGTTCTTC. It encodes CSASSGDSYNEQFF.

The chain combines TRBV7-9 with TRBJ2-5; a possible D gene is TRBD2 (5 bases). Trimming took 3 bases from V and 7 from J, leaving 12 bases between them. The CDR3 has 13 residues. Germline loops: CDR1 SEHNR, CDR2 FQNEAQ (reference sequence). The CDR3 sequence: CASSFDGVGTQYF. CDR3 DNA sequence: TGTGCCAGCAGCTTTGACGGGGTCGGGACCCAGTACTTC.